This T cell receptor (beta chain) emerged from a study of CD8+CD57+ T cells in acquired aplastic anemia. Study-level background: DNA recovered from sorted CD4+ and CD8+ cells had a mean of 3.2 ug. There were 11 million or so reads, on average, for CD4+ cells from healthy donors.

Findings and caveats of the study: The study found no significant CD8+ Simpson's diversity difference between patients and controls. Researchers report that twenty-nine CD8+ CDR3 sequences appeared in both patients and controls.

Genomic DNA was employed as the template in profiling TCR beta VDJ and CDR3. TCRdb re-derived calls from the reads in MiXCR, one entry per CDR3 protein. Here the sample spans 50,000 to 65,000 distinct CDR3 sequences, roughly 54% being singletons. Remarks on this clonotype: Its antigen is not identified.

V gave up 3 bases and J gave up 10 bases, with 13 bases separating them. The CDR3 extends over 14 amino acids. Looked up from germline, CDR1 is LNHDA and CDR2 is SQIVND (reference sequence). Sequenced sample: sorted CD4+, CD8+, or CD8+CD57+ T cells (not recorded which) from PBMCs. The chain employs TRBV19 and TRBJ1-6; D might be TRBD1 (5 bases). This receptor was identified in a human donor in good health, serving as a control. Written as DNA, the CDR3 is TGTGCCAGTAGTATCAGGCCAGGGAGATCACCCCTCCACTTT. It encodes CASSIRPGRSPLHF. Variable domain in full (rest from reference TRBV19 and TRBJ1-6): DGGITQSPKYLFRKEGQNVTLSCEQNLNHDAMYWYRQDPGQGLRLIYYSQIVNDFQKGDIAEGYSVSREKKESFPLTVTSAQKNPTAFYLCASSIRPGRSPLHFGNGTRLTVT.